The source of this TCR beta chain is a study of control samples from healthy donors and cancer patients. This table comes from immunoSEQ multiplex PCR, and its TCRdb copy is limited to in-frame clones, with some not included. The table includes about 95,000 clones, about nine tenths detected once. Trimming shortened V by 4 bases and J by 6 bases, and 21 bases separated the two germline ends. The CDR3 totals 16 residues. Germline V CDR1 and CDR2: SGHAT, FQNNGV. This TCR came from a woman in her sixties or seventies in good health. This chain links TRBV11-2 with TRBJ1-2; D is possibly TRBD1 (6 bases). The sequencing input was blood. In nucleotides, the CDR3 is TGTGCCAGCAGCTCCCTGACACGACAGGTTTACAATGGCTACACCTTC. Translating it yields CASSSLTRQVYNGYTF. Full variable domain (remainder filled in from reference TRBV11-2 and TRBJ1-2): EAGVAQSPRYKIIEKRQSVAFWCNPISGHATLYWYQQILGQGPKLLIQFQNNGVVDDSQLPKDRFSAERLKGVDSTLKIQPAKLEDSAVYLCASSSLTRQVYNGYTFGSGTRLTVV.